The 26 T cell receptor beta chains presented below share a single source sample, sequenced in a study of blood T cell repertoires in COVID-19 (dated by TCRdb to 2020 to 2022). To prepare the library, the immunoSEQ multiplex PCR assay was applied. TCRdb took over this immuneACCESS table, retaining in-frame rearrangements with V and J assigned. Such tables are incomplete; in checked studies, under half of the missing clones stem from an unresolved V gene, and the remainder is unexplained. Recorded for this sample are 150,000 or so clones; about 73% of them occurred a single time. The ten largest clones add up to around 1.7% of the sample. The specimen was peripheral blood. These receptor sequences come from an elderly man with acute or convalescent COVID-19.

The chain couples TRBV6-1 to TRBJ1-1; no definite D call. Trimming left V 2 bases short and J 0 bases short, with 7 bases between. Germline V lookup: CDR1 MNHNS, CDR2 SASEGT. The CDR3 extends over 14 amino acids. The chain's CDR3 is CASSEPGMNTEAFF. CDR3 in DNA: TGTGCCAGCAGTGAACCGGGTATGAACACTGAAGCTTTCTTT.

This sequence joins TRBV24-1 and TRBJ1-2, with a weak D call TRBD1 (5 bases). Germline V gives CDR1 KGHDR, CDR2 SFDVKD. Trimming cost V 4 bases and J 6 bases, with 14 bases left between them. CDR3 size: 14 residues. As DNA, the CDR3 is TGTGCCACCAGTGACCCCGGCAGGGTCCATGGCTACACCTTC. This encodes CATSDPGRVHGYTF.

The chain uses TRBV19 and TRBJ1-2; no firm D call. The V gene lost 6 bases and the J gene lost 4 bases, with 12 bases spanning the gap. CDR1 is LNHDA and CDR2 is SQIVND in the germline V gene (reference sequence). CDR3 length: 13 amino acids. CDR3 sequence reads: CASRGGNIYGYTF. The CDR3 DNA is TGTGCCAGTAGGGGAGGTAACATCTATGGCTACACCTTC. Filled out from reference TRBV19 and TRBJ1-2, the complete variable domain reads DGGITQSPKYLFRKEGQNVTLSCEQNLNHDAMYWYRQDPGQGLRLIYYSQIVNDFQKGDIAEGYSVSREKKESFPLTVTSAQKNPTAFYLCASRGGNIYGYTFGSGTRLTVV.

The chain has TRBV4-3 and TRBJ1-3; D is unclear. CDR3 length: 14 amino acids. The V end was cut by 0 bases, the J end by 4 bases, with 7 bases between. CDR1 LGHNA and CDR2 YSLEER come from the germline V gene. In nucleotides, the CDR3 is TGCGCCAGCAGCCAAGATTCTAACGGAAACACCATATATTTT. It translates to CASSQDSNGNTIYF.

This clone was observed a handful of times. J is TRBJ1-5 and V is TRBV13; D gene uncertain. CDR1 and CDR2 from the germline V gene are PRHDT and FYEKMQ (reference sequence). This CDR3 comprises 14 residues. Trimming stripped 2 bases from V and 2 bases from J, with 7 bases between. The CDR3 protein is CASSLRQGNQPQHF. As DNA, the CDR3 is TGTGCCAGCAGCTTACGACAAGGCAATCAGCCCCAGCATTTT.

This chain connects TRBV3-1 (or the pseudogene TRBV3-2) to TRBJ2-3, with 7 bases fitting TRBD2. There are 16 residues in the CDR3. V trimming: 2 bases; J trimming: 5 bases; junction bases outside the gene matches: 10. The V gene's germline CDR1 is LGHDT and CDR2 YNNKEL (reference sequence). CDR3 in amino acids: CASSQNTGGLGDTQYF. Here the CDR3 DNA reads TGTGCCAGCAGCCAAAATACGGGAGGCTTGGGAGATACGCAGTATTTT.

For the CDR3, the DNA is TGTGCCAGCAGCTTAGCTGGAGGAGCGGACTATGGCTACACCTTC. It encodes CASSLAGGADYGYTF. The rearrangement uses TRBV7-2 and TRBJ1-2; D is uncertain. This CDR3 region has 15 residues. CDR1 and CDR2 from the germline V gene are SGHTA and FQGNSA. The ends were cut back, 0 bases at V and 3 bases at J, with 11 bases in the middle.

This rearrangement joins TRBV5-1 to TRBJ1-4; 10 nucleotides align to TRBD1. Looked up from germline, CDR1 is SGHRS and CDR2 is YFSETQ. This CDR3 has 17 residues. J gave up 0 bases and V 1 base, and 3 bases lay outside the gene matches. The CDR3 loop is CASSLRGQGATNEKLFF. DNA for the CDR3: TGCGCCAGCAGCTTGCGAGGACAGGGGGCAACTAATGAAAAACTGTTTTTT.

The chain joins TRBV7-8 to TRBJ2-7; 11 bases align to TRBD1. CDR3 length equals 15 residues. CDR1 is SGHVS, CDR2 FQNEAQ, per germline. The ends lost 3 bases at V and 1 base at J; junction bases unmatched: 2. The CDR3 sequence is CASSFGTGGSYEQYV. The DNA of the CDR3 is TGTGCCAGCAGCTTTGGGACAGGGGGATCCTACGAGCAGTACGTC.

The CDR3 reads CASSRGGLYTQYF. In DNA, the CDR3 is TGTGCCAGCAGTCGGGGGGGCCTATATACGCAGTATTTT. The chain combines TRBV27 with TRBJ2-3, with TRBD2 matching over 8 bases. The ends lost 5 bases at V and 7 bases at J; junction bases unmatched: 5. CDR1 is MNHEY and CDR2 is SMNVEV in the germline V gene (reference sequence). The CDR3 consists of 13 residues.

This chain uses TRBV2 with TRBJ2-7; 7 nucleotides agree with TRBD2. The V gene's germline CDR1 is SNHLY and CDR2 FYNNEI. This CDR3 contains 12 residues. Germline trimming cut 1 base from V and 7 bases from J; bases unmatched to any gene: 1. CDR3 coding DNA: TGTGCCAGCAGTGAAGACGGGAGGGAGCAGTACTTC. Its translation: CASSEDGREQYF.

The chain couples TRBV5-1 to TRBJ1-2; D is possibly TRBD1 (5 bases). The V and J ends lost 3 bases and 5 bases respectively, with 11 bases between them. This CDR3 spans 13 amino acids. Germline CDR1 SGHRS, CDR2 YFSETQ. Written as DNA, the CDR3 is TGCGCCAGCAGCTCCACTCGACAGTATGGCTACACCTTC. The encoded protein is CASSSTRQYGYTF.

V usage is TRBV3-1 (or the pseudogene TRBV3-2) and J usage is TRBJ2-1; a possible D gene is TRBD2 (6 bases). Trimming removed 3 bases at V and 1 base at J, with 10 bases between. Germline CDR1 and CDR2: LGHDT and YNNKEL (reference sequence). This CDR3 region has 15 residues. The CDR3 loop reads CASSQDSGSYNEQFF. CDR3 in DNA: TGTGCCAGCAGCCAGGATAGCGGTTCCTACAATGAGCAGTTCTTC.

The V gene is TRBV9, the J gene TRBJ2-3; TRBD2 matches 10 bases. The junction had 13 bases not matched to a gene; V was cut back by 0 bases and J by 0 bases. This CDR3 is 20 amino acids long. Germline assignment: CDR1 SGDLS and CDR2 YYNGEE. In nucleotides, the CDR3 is TGTGCCAGCAGCGTAGGGTTTAGCGGGGGGAATTTCCCTAGCACAGATACGCAGTATTTT. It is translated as CASSVGFSGGNFPSTDTQYF. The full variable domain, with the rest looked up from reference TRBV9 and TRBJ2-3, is DSGVTQTPKHLITATGQRVTLRCSPRSGDLSVYWYQQSLDQGLQFLIQYYNGEERAKGNILERFSAQQFPDLHSELNLSSLELGDSALYFCASSVGFSGGNFPSTDTQYFGPGTRLTVL.

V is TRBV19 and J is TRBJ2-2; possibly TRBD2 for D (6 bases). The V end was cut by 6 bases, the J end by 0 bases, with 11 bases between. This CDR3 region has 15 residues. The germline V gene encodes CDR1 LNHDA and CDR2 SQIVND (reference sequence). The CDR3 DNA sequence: TGTGCCAGTAGGTGGGGGGAGACGAACACCGGGGAGCTGTTTTTT. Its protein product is CASRWGETNTGELFF.

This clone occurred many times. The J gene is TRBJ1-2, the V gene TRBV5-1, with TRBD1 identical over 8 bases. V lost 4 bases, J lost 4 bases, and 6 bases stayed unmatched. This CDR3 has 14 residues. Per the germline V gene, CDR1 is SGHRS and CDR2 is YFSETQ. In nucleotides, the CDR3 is TGCGCCAGCAGCCTGACAGGGGAGGTCTATGGCTACACCTTC. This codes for CASSLTGEVYGYTF.

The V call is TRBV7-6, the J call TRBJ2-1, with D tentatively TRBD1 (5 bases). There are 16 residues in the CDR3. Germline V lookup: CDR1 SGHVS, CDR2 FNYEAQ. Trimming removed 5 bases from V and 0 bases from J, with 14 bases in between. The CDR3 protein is CASSQQGYGSYNEQFF. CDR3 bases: TGTGCCAGCAGCCAGCAGGGATACGGCTCCTACAATGAGCAGTTCTTC.

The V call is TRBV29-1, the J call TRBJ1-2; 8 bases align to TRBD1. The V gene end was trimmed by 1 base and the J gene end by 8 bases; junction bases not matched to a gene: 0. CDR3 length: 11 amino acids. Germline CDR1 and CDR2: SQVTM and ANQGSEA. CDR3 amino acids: CSVEGQGGYTF. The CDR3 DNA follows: TGCAGCGTTGAAGGACAGGGGGGCTACACCTTC.

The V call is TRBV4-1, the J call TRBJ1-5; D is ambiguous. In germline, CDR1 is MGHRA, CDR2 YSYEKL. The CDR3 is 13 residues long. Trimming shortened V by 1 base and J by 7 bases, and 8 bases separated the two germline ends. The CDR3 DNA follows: TGCGCCAGCAGCCAAGTTGAGAACCAGCCCCAGCATTTT. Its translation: CASSQVENQPQHF.

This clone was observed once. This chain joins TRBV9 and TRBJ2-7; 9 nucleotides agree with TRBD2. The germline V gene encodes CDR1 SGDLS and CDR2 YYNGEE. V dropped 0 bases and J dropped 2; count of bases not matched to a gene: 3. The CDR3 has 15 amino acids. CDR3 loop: CASSVGLADPYEQYF. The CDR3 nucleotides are TGTGCCAGCAGCGTAGGACTAGCGGACCCCTACGAGCAGTACTTC.

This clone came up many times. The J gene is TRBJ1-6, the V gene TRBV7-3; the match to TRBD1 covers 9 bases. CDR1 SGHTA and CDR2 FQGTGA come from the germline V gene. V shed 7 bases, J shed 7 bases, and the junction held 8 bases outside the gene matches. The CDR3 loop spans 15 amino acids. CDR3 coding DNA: TGTGCCAGCAATATAGACGGGACAGGGAATTCACCCCTCCACTTT. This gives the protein CASNIDGTGNSPLHF. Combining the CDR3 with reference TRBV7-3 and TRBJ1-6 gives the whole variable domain GAGVSQTPSNKVTEKGKYVELRCDPISGHTALYWYRQSLGQGPEFLIYFQGTGAADDSGLPNDRFFAVRPEGSVSTLKIQRTERGDSAVYLCASNIDGTGNSPLHFGNGTRLTVT.

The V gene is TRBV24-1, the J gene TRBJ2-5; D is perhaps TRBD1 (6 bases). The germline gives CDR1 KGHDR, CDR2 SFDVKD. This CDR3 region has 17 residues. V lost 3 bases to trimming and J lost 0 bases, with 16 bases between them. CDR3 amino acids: CATSDSRAGAYQETQYF. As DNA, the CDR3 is TGTGCCACCAGTGATAGCAGGGCAGGGGCGTACCAAGAGACCCAGTACTTC.

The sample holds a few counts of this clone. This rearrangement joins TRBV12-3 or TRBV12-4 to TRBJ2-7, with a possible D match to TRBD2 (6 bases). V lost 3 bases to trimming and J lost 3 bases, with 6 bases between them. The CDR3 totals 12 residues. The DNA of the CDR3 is TGTGCCAGCAGTTTCGGGGGCTACGAGCAGTACGTC. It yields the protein CASSFGGYEQYV.

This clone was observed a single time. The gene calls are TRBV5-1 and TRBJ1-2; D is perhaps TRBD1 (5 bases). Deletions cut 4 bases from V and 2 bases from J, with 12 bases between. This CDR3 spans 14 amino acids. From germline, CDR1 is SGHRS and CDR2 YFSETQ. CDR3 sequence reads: CASSTSGTNYGYTF. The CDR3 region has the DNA TGCGCCAGCAGCACCAGCGGGACGAACTATGGCTACACCTTC.

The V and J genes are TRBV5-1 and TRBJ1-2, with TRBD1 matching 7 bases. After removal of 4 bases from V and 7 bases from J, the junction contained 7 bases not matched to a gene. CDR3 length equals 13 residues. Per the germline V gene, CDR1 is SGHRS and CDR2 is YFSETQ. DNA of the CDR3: TGCGCCAGCAGCACGCAGGGGGAAGCTGGCTACACCTTC. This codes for CASSTQGEAGYTF. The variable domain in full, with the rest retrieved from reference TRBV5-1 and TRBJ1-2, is KAGVTQTPRYLIKTRGQQVTLSCSPISGHRSVSWYQQTPGQGLQFLFEYFSETQRNKGNFPGRFSGRQFSNSRSEMNVSTLELGDSALYLCASSTQGEAGYTFGSGTRLTVV.

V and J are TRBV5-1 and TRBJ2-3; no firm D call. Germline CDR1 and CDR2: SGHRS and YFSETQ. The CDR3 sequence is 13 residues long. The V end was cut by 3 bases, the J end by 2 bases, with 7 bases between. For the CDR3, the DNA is TGCGCCAGCAGCTCCAGTATCACAGATACGCAGTATTTT. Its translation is CASSSSITDTQYF.